This TCR beta chain was profiled in a study of blood T cell repertoires in COVID-19. Study in general: Samples representing acute and convalescent COVID-19 were sourced from the United States, Italy and Spain. T cells, B-cell-depleted T cells, or PBMCs supplied cDNA or gDNA.

As processed by the authors: For nucleated cells, counts were estimated from reference gene primer amplification. Assay used: immunoSEQ multiplex PCR; TCRdb lists only in-frame clones, some missing. That table gives V, J and clone size, and the DNA gave D and trimming. Counted here are about 150,000 clones, over 90% occurring once; the ten biggest clones make up approximately 0.5%. V trimming: 0 bases; J trimming: 7 bases; junction bases outside the gene matches: 7. Germline V CDR1 and CDR2: SGHDT, YYEEEE. The CDR3 is made up of 16 amino acids. This chain uses TRBV5-6 with TRBJ2-2; 9 nucleotides agree with TRBD2. The TCR comes from a man aged 50-59 years with acute or convalescent COVID-19. Sequenced: peripheral blood. This chain's CDR3 is CASSLEIAGVIGELFF. The CDR3, as DNA: TGTGCCAGCAGCTTGGAGATAGCGGGAGTTATCGGGGAGCTGTTTTTT.